A selection of T cell receptor beta chains follows, all from one sample in a study of T cell responses to AZD1222 COVID-19 vaccine. Produced via immunoSEQ multiplex PCR; TCRdb's table is partial and in-frame only. The sample lists approximately 140,000 clones; about nine tenths were seen once. The material was peripheral blood, obtained on day 0 of AZD1222 vaccination. These receptors were obtained from an adult in good health. Each CDR3 is given with its conserved first and last residue. A D gene is named only where the DNA matches it firmly. Clone sizes are given selectively: once, few, many, or a class where the clone is expanded.

D	size	J	V	DNA	CDR3
TRBD1	NA	TRBJ1-5	TRBV29-1	TGCAGCGTCCAGGGGGCGAGTCAGCCCCAGCATTTT	CSVQGASQPQHF
NA	NA	TRBJ1-2	TRBV5-1	TGCGCCAGCAGACCCGGCCGGTCCCAGATGGGCTACACCTTC	CASRPGRSQMGYTF
TRBD1	NA	TRBJ2-3	TRBV12-5	TGTGCTAGCCAAGGGACAGGGGGCTGGAATACGCAGTATTTT	CASQGTGGWNTQYF
TRBD2	few	TRBJ2-7	TRBV6-5	TGTGCCAGCAGTCCCCAGACTAGCGACTCCTACGAGCAGTACTTC	CASSPQTSDSYEQYF
TRBD2	NA	TRBJ2-7	TRBV6-6	TGTGCCAGCACAGTTACAGCGGGAGGCCCCTACGAGCAGTACTTC	CASTVTAGGPYEQYF
NA	few	TRBJ1-1	TRBV29-1	TGCAGCGTCAACAAGGGACTTGGGGCTTTCTTT	CSVNKGLGAFF
TRBD1	NA	TRBJ1-2	TRBV6-5	TGTGCCAGCAGTATAGGACAGGGCTATGGCTACACCTTC	CASSIGQGYGYTF
NA	NA	TRBJ1-1	TRBV9	TGTGCCAGCACGGGTCCGCCGATGAACACTGAAGCTTTCTTT	CASTGPPMNTEAFF
NA	NA	TRBJ2-5	TRBV19	TGTGCCAGTAGTATCCCCTCGCAGGGCCAAGAGACCCAGTACTTC	CASSIPSQGQETQYF
TRBD2	NA	TRBJ2-5	TRBV3-1/TRBV3-2	TGTGCCAGCAGCCAAGGGACTAGCGGGGGCGTTCGACCGGAGACCCAGTACTTC	CASSQGTSGGVRPETQYF
NA	NA	TRBJ2-2	TRBV29-1	TGCAGCGTTTCAACAAGGGGTCAAGGAACCGGGGAGCTGTTTTTT	CSVSTRGQGTGELFF
NA	NA	TRBJ1-1	TRBV7-9	TGTGCCAGCAGCTTAATGATGTCGGGACCCACTGAAGCTTTCTTT	CASSLMMSGPTEAFF
NA	NA	TRBJ1-2	TRBV6-5	TGTGCCAGCAGGGACAGCTTGTCCAACTATGGCTACACCTTC	CASRDSLSNYGYTF
NA	NA	TRBJ2-7	TRBV14	TGTGCCAGCAGCCAAGATCGGGTAGTGAGGAACGAGCAGTACTTC	CASSQDRVVRNEQYF
NA	few	TRBJ2-7	TRBV6-1	TGTGCCAGCAGTGAAATCAGGGACGAGCAGTACTTC	CASSEIRDEQYF
NA	NA	TRBJ1-1	TRBV6-5	TGTGCCAGCTCCCGGGCGGGAGGTAACACTGAAGCTTTCTTT	CASSRAGGNTEAFF
NA	NA	TRBJ2-7	TRBV19	TGTGCCAGTAGTGGTCGGGACCCACCGAGCGGCGAGCAGTACTTC	CASSGRDPPSGEQYF
NA	NA	TRBJ1-2	TRBV3-1/TRBV3-2	TGTGCCAGCAGCCAACGAGGGAACTATGGCTACACCTTC	CASSQRGNYGYTF
NA	NA	TRBJ2-3	TRBV6-4	TGTGCCAGCAGTGAATCCCCAGTGAAGGCCACTTACACAGATACGCAGTATTTT	CASSESPVKATYTDTQYF
NA	NA	TRBJ1-1	TRBV11-3	TGTGCCAGCAGCTTAGTAGTTACGAACACTGAAGCTTTCTTT	CASSLVVTNTEAFF
NA	NA	TRBJ2-7	TRBV2	TGTGCCAGCAGTCACTCCTACGAGCAGTACTTC	CASSHSYEQYF
NA	NA	TRBJ2-3	TRBV4-3	TGCGCCAGCAGCCAATCGCGGGGACCAGGGGCAGATACGCAGTATTTT	CASSQSRGPGADTQYF
NA	NA	TRBJ1-3	TRBV7-9	TGTGCCAGCAGCCCTCCGATGAGACTCTCTGGAAACACCATATATTTT	CASSPPMRLSGNTIYF
NA	NA	TRBJ1-4	TRBV4-1	TGCGCCAGCAGCCAAGGGCCTAGGGAAAAACTGTTTTTT	CASSQGPREKLFF
NA	NA	TRBJ1-2	TRBV5-8	TGTGCCAGCAGCTTGGGGACAGACTTCATCGCCTCGTATGGCTACACCTTC	CASSLGTDFIASYGYTF
NA	NA	TRBJ2-1	TRBV4-3	TGCGCCAGCAGCCTCTACTTTCCCAGCTCCTACAATGAGCAGTTCTTC	CASSLYFPSSYNEQFF
NA	NA	TRBJ1-1	TRBV18	TGTGCCAGCTCGGCGCCAGCGAAGGGAGGCACTGAAGCTTTCTTT	CASSAPAKGGTEAFF
TRBD1	NA	TRBJ1-6	TRBV7-8	TGTGCCAGCAGCAGATCAGGGGGTGTACGCGGTTCACCCCTCCACTTT	CASSRSGGVRGSPLHF
TRBD2	NA	TRBJ2-1	TRBV7-9	TGTGCCAGCAGCTTAGTAGCGGGGGCCCACAATGAGCAGTTCTTC	CASSLVAGAHNEQFF
NA	once	TRBJ1-1	TRBV24-1	TGTGCCACCAGTGAGGGGGACCGAGAAGCTTTCTTT	CATSEGDREAFF
NA	once	TRBJ2-3	TRBV7-9	TGTGCCAGCAGCTTGGGCAGGGTGGGGGATACGCAGTATTTT	CASSLGRVGDTQYF
TRBD2	once	TRBJ2-1	TRBV3-1/TRBV3-2	TGTGCCAGCAGCCAGCTAGCGGGAGCTACGCAGTTCTTC	CASSQLAGATQFF
NA	NA	TRBJ2-6	TRBV5-1	TGCGCCAGCAGCTTGGGACCCCTCTCTGGGGCCAACGTCCTGACTTTC	CASSLGPLSGANVLTF
TRBD2	NA	TRBJ2-3	TRBV10-3	TGTGCCATCAGTGGGACCGGGACTAGCGGGAGAACAGATACGCAGTATTTT	CAISGTGTSGRTDTQYF
NA	NA	TRBJ2-6	TRBV11-3	TGTGCCAGCAGCTTAGACCTAACCGACTCTGGGGCCAACGTCCTGACTTTC	CASSLDLTDSGANVLTF
TRBD2	NA	TRBJ2-5	TRBV19	TGTGCCAGTACCCCACTAGCGAATCAAGAGACCCAGTACTTC	CASTPLANQETQYF
NA	few	TRBJ1-1	TRBV5-1	TGCGCCAGCAGCTTGGCCCTCGATGTGGGTGAAGCTTTCTTT	CASSLALDVGEAFF
TRBD1	NA	TRBJ2-7	TRBV27	TGTGCCAGCAGTTGGGGACAGGGTTACGAGCAGTACTTC	CASSWGQGYEQYF
NA	NA	TRBJ2-3	TRBV9	TGTGCCAGCAGCGTAGGGGCTAGCCGCACTAGCACAGATACGCAGTATTTT	CASSVGASRTSTDTQYF
TRBD2	NA	TRBJ2-2	TRBV25-1	TGTGCCAGCAGTGAAGGGACTAGACACACCGGGGAGCTGTTTTTT	CASSEGTRHTGELFF
NA	NA	TRBJ1-1	TRBV10-3	TGTGCCATCAGTGCGGGACAAAAGAACACTGAAGCTTTCTTT	CAISAGQKNTEAFF
NA	NA	TRBJ2-1	TRBV19	TGTGCCAGTAGTGCACGAGAGGATCTAGCGTTGAGCTCCTACAATGAGCAGTTCTTC	CASSAREDLALSSYNEQFF
NA	NA	TRBJ2-7	TRBV7-9	TGTGCCAGCAGCCTGCCCCGACCACCCTACGAGCAGTACTTC	CASSLPRPPYEQYF
NA	NA	TRBJ1-2	TRBV13	TGTGCCAGCAGCTTGGAGGACTATGGCTACACCTTC	CASSLEDYGYTF
NA	NA	TRBJ2-7	TRBV19	TGTGCCAGTAGTGACAGGGGAGGGACCTACGAGCAGTACTTC	CASSDRGGTYEQYF
NA	NA	TRBJ2-2	TRBV18	TGTGCCAGCTCACAGGGAGGAGTTGCTCACCGAGGGGAGCTGTTTTTT	CASSQGGVAHRGELFF
NA	NA	TRBJ1-5	TRBV10-1	TGCGCCAGCAGTCGGATGAGCAATCAGCCCCAGCATTTT	CASSRMSNQPQHF
NA	NA	TRBJ2-7	TRBV6-5	TGTGCCAGCAGCGCTACTAACTCCTACGAGCAGTACTTC	CASSATNSYEQYF